Below, one TCR beta chain is given with its context. The specificity of this receptor is unknown. No qualities accompany the bases; no much larger clone lies one base away. This sample stems from a study of tissue T cells after allogeneic stem cell transplantation (dated by TCRdb to about 2022). About the study as a whole: Over an approximately 3-year period, about seven adult allo-HCT recipients with steroid-refractory GVHD were prospectively enrolled in a research-autopsy study. Pre-transplant PBMCs, which were of recipient origin, were available from a handful of GVHD patients. TCR beta repertoires were profiled across many tissues obtained from research autopsies of patients with and without GVHD, as well as in mouse models of GVHD. Gastrointestinal GVHD was present in all GVHD patients, several lines of GVHD-directed therapy were administered to all GVHD patients, and skin involvement was additionally present in roughly five GVHD patients. For viably preserved blood and marrow, CD3+ T cells were flow-sorted when cell numbers permitted, and smaller samples went directly to DNA extraction. The human arm was a prospective observational study without blinding or randomization. Every GVHD patient received a graft from a donor; a handful of grafts were unmodified and three were CD34-selected to deplete T cells.

The study at large found these results: Sampling depth was acknowledged as a limitation, and the patient cohort was both small and clinically heterogeneous. Not many T cell clones showed up in more than one patient, yet clustering based on motifs uncovered repertoire signatures that were shared across patients in a tissue-specific way. Which tissue TCRs were alloreactive or antigen-specific was not determined in the study, and some clones might have been persisting host cells. Within patients, how anatomically similar tissues were was a major factor shaping TCR repertoire composition, regardless of disease or transplant status. In both patients and mice, only a limited portion of the TCR repertoire detected in tissues was captured by blood and spleen T cells.

The time point label, as the study defines it: recipient (host-origin) PBMCs collected before allo-HCT. The method was the immunoSEQ multiplex PCR assay. Adaptive Biotechnologies performed TCRbeta CDR3 sequencing at survey depth and reported CDR3 sequences, V/J genes, productive frequency, and template counts. TCR beta CDR3 regions were amplified from genomic DNA instead of RNA. Processing in the source paper ran as follows. Jensen-Shannon divergence was used to quantify pairwise repertoire overlap between tissues, with a value of 1 meaning complete divergence and a value of 0 meaning identical repertoires. Tissues were clustered by single-linkage agglomerative hierarchical clustering of pairwise JSD values and displayed as dendrograms. GLIPH2 was run on all patient samples with simulation_depth 1000, kmer_min_depth 3, cdr3_length_cutoff 8, keeping groups with more than two unique CDR3s. A standardized tissue-overlap score was calculated by extrapolating Jaccard GLIPH-group overlap across patients to a standard repertoire size of 1000 clones. To look at how diversity was associated with clinical or experimental variables, linear mixed-effect models were used, with tissue treated as a fixed effect and individual treated as a random effect. The source is immuneACCESS, and TCRdb retained only in-frame sequences with V and J called. Part of the clones is not carried over; for the studies checked, unresolved V genes explain less than half of this, and the remainder is unexplained. V, J and clone size were drawn from that table, and D and trimming were deduced from the DNA. The sample records 42,000 or so clones, just under 95% of which are singletons. Together, the top ten hold 3.8% of the sample.

The sequences come from blood, collected before transplantation. This receptor was obtained from a woman aged 35-75 years who later had graft-versus-host disease after an allogeneic stem cell transplant.

In nucleotides, the sequence is TGTGCCTGGAGCACTACGGGGGTGACCGGGGAGCTGTTTTTT. Its translation reads: CAWSTTGVTGELFF. The rearrangement combines TRBV30 with TRBJ2-2; 6 matching bases give a weak D call of TRBD2. Taken from cysteine to phenylalanine, the CDR3 has 14 residues. The kept DNA is CDR3 alone, 42 bases in frame from the first base. Relative to germline, V is 3 bases shorter and J is 5 bases shorter, with 13 bases between their ends. Taken from the germline V gene (reference sequence), the CDR1 and CDR2 loops are GTSNPN and SVGIG. Supplemented by the reference TRBV30 and TRBJ2-2 proteins around the CDR3, the complete variable domain is SQTIHQWPATLVQPVGSPLSLECTVEGTSNPNLYWYRQAAGRGLQLLFYSVGIGQISSEVPQNLSASRPQDRQFILSSKKLLLSDSGFYLCAWSTTGVTGELFFGEGSRLTVL.